Given below is one TCR beta chain in context. Trimming removed 7 bases at V and 5 bases at J, with 12 bases between. CDR1 and CDR2 (germline): SNHLY, FYNNEI. This CDR3 has 12 amino acids. This sample was included in a study of blood T cell repertoires in COVID-19. Study details: Samples came from the United States, Italy and Spain, spanning acute and convalescent COVID-19. PBMCs, B-cell-depleted T cells, or T cells provided the cDNA or gDNA that made up the material.

The data were produced by immunoSEQ multiplex PCR, yet TCRdb's version contains in-frame clones alone and is incomplete. The table includes 140,000 or so clones, 65% to 80% detected once. This TCR derives from a man aged 60 to 69 with acute or convalescent COVID-19. The material sequenced was peripheral blood. The chain links TRBV2 to TRBJ2-7; TRBD1 might be the D (6 bases). The CDR3 DNA reads TGTGCCAGCAAGGGGGTCGCCCACGAGCAGTACTTC. Translated, it gives CASKGVAHEQYF.